This T cell receptor (beta chain) was retrieved from a study of blood T cell repertoires in COVID-19. Whole-study context: Spain, Italy and the United States supplied samples that represented acute and convalescent COVID-19. T cells, B-cell-depleted T cells, or PBMCs provided the cDNA or gDNA that served as material.

The table lists this clone with a few counts. Using immunoSEQ multiplex PCR, the repertoire was profiled, and TCRdb retains in-frame clones only, with some absent. The sample has over 25,000 clones, over 75% seen once. J was trimmed by 6 bases and V by 4 bases; bases with no gene match: 3. The length of the CDR3 is 13 residues. CDR1 and CDR2 (germline): MGHRA, YSYEKL. The J gene is TRBJ1-1, the V gene TRBV4-1, with TRBD1 matching 9 bases. This clonotype originated in a man aged 65 to 85 with active COVID-19. Sequencing was performed on peripheral blood. In nucleotides, the CDR3 is TGCGCCAGCAGCCTGGGACAGGGACCTGAAGCTTTCTTT. Protein: CASSLGQGPEAFF.